A single sample is the source of the 9 T cell receptor beta chains below, sequenced in a study of cytomegalovirus exposure and HLA in healthy donors. 60 Vbeta and 13 Jbeta primers were used in PCR. TCRdb's copy holds only in-frame clones and misses some; the assay was immunoSEQ multiplex PCR. The sample holds about 130,000 clones, 65% to 80% seen once. The sample was PBMCs. The receptors were sampled from a human donor in good health.

The chain combines TRBV5-1 with TRBJ2-5, with no clear D. Germline V gives CDR1 SGHRS, CDR2 YFSETQ. Between the trimmed V and J ends, which lost 1 base and 2 bases, there was a span of 9 bases. This CDR3 has 14 amino acids. CDR3 in DNA: TGCGCCAGCAGCTTGCGGTCTATTCAAGAGACCCAGTACTTC. This codes for CASSLRSIQETQYF.

This clone was detected only a few times. V gene TRBV27 combines with J gene TRBJ2-7; a weak D match, TRBD1 (6 bases). The germline V gene has CDR1 MNHEY and CDR2 SMNVEV (reference sequence). The V end was cut by 4 bases, the J end by 5 bases, with 15 bases between. The CDR3 has 14 residues. CDR3 coding DNA: TGTGCCAGCAGTTCGGACAGTTTCCCCCACGAGCAGTACTTC. Protein: CASSSDSFPHEQYF.

This chain joins TRBV15 and TRBJ1-4; tentatively, D is TRBD1 (6 bases). The V end was cut by 0 bases, the J end by 4 bases, with 12 bases between. The V gene's germline CDR1 is LNHNV and CDR2 YYDKDF (reference sequence). There are 16 residues in the CDR3. The CDR3 loop is CATSRDWTANNEKLFF. Here the CDR3 DNA reads TGTGCCACCAGCAGAGACTGGACAGCTAATAATGAAAAACTGTTTTTT.

This rearrangement joins TRBV5-8 to TRBJ1-5; D uncertain. Germline values: CDR1 SGHTS, CDR2 YDEGEE. V was shortened by 3 bases and J by 5 bases, with 18 bases between the two germline ends. There are 16 residues in the CDR3. Written as DNA, the CDR3 is TGTGCCAGCAGCTCCGGTCGGAGGGTTGGATATCAGCCCCAGCATTTT. Translating gives CASSSGRRVGYQPQHF.

The chain combines TRBV7-2 with TRBJ2-3; no clear D. The CDR3 contains 15 residues. Germline V lookup: CDR1 SGHTA, CDR2 FQGNSA. V lost 0 bases, J lost 4 bases, and 11 bases lay in between. The CDR3 region is CASSLAVFSADTQYF. In DNA form, the CDR3 reads TGTGCCAGCAGCTTAGCCGTGTTTTCGGCAGATACGCAGTATTTT. Full variable domain (remainder filled in from reference TRBV7-2 and TRBJ2-3): GAGVSQSPSNKVTEKGKDVELRCDPISGHTALYWYRQSLGQGLEFLIYFQGNSAPDKSGLPSDRFSAERTGGSVSTLTIQRTQQEDSAVYLCASSLAVFSADTQYFGPGTRLTVL.

This clone occurred once. The CDR3 DNA reads TGTGCCAGCAGGACCACTAGCGGGGGCACAGATACGCAGTATTTT. Amino acids: CASRTTSGGTDTQYF. This rearrangement joins TRBV2 to TRBJ2-3, with 10 bases fitting TRBD2. Per the germline V gene, CDR1 is SNHLY and CDR2 is FYNNEI. The CDR3 extends over 15 amino acids. V was pared by 6 bases and J by 1 base, with 4 bases of the junction left unmatched.

This chain connects TRBV5-1 to TRBJ1-5; D is unresolved. The CDR3 has 13 amino acids. Germline V gene sequence: CDR1 SGHRS, CDR2 YFSETQ. Trimming took 4 bases from V and 7 from J, leaving 12 bases between them. Here the CDR3 DNA reads TGCGCCAGCAGCGTCGAGGGTCACCAGCCCCAGCATTTT. Protein product: CASSVEGHQPQHF.

The gene calls are TRBV11-2 and TRBJ2-7; TRBD1 aligns across 9 bases. Unmatched junction bases numbered 9, after V lost 8 bases and J lost 7 bases. Germline V gene data show CDR1 as SGHAT and CDR2 as FQNNGV. The length of the CDR3 is 13 residues. The CDR3 here is CASLRDRAGEQYF. The CDR3 nucleotides are TGTGCCAGCCTCCGGGACAGGGCGGGAGAGCAGTACTTC.

The V and J genes are TRBV28 and TRBJ2-3; 9 positions agree with TRBD1. Germline V gene lookup returns CDR1 MDHEN and CDR2 SYDVKM. The CDR3 covers 19 residues. Germline trimming cut 2 bases from V and 2 bases from J; bases unmatched to any gene: 14. The CDR3 DNA reads TGTGCCAGCAGTTTAAGGGGGGTCGGGACAGGGCCCGTCACAGATACGCAGTATTTT. Protein: CASSLRGVGTGPVTDTQYF.